The clone carrying this T cell receptor beta chain occurred many times. What it binds is not known. The data belong to a study of T cells in Graves' hyperthyroidism and ophthalmopathy. Whole-study findings and limits: Ophthalmopathy, as predicted by the model, came a median approximately 5.9 months after the prediction.

Among the patients, aged 18 to 65, hyperthyroidism was newly diagnosed and had lasted under 2 months. The PBMCs were sourced from fresh peripheral blood (approximately 9.6 ml). This CDR3 has 13 residues. The V segment lost 5 bases and the J segment 4 bases; nucleotides outside the gene matches: 5. Germline V gene data show CDR1 as MDHEN and CDR2 as SYDVKM. Amplification of TCR beta CDR3 regions used RNA as the template. HTBI primers were used for first-round RT-PCR of the TCR CDR3. Each CDR3 protein is one row after TCRdb ran MiXCR on the multiplex PCR reads. Seen here are hundreds of thousands of distinct CDR3 sequences, 15% observed once, and the top ten hold less than 35%.

This receptor was identified in a woman in her twenties or thirties with Graves' hyperthyroidism. The material sequenced was blood. The rearrangement links TRBV28 to TRBJ2-7; the match to TRBD1 covers 7 bases. The CDR3 loop reads CASSPGQKYEQYF. The CDR3 nucleotides are TGTGCCAGCAGTCCGGGACAGAAATACGAGCAGTACTTC.